The present T cell receptor (beta chain) was sequenced within a study of T cell responses to AZD1222 COVID-19 vaccine. Study-level findings and limits: No repertoire was sampled before or during the peak T cell response, only after it. Close to half of spike-specific TCRs reportedly recognize unmutated variant regions. Spike-specific TCR breadth and depth grew following two AZD1222 doses.

The table came from immunoSEQ multiplex PCR; TCRdb's copy has only in-frame clones and leaves some out. The sample comprises approximately 88,000 clones, 90% of which are singletons, and about 5.4% rests with the top ten. Germline V CDR1 and CDR2: SGHAT, FQNNGV. This CDR3 has 12 residues. Of note for this clone: The antigen remains unidentified. Its ends do not fully match the called genes, so a read error is possible.

Pooling covered second doses at about 4 or about 12 weeks. The rearrangement joins TRBV11-2 to TRBJ2-7; D is possibly TRBD1 or TRBD2 (5 bases each). This sequence was found in an adult who received the AZD1222 COVID-19 vaccine. Material: peripheral blood, obtained 28 days after the second AZD1222 dose. The DNA of the CDR3 is TGTGCCAGCAGCCCGTATGACGGGGATGGGACCTTC. Protein product: CASSPYDGDGTF.